Below are 17 T cell receptor beta chains sequenced from a single sample in a study of cytomegalovirus exposure and HLA in healthy donors. The PCR contained 60 Vbeta and 13 Jbeta primers. Only in-frame clones appear in the TCRdb table, and some are missing; sequencing was by immunoSEQ multiplex PCR. The data contain some 130,000 clones, 80% of them seen just once; the ten biggest clones take up roughly 2.4%. What was sequenced was PBMCs. These receptors all come from a man aged 25-45 years in good health and CMV-seronegative.

This sequence joins TRBV29-1 and TRBJ2-5, with TRBD1 matching over 9 bases. The J call may be in error: the DNA end matches TRBJ2-7 better. The CDR3 sequence is 13 residues long. In germline, CDR1 is SQVTM, CDR2 ANQGSEA. The CDR3 region has the DNA TGCAGCGTTTCCGGGACAGGGAACGACGAGCAGTACTTC. Translating gives CSVSGTGNDEQYF.

This clone has a single count. The rearrangement joins TRBV2 to TRBJ2-1; 7 bases agree with TRBD1. The CDR3 is 14 amino acids. Germline CDR1 is SNHLY and CDR2 is FYNNEI. With 4 bases clipped from V and 9 bases from J, the junction kept 9 bases outside the gene matches. CDR3 residues: CASSVPTGYPEQFF. DNA for the CDR3: TGTGCCAGCAGTGTTCCGACAGGGTACCCTGAGCAGTTCTTC.

This sequence joins TRBV11-3 and TRBJ2-7; no firm D call. Trimming left V 6 bases short and J 0 bases short, with 12 bases between. From germline, CDR1 is SGHNT and CDR2 YENEEA. The CDR3 has 14 amino acids. CDR3 loop: CASSWAPGSYEQYF. In DNA, the CDR3 is TGTGCCAGCAGTTGGGCCCCAGGCTCCTACGAGCAGTACTTC.

This clone was observed a handful of times. This sequence joins TRBV6-1 and TRBJ1-1; D uncertain. V shed 9 bases and J shed 10 bases, with 15 bases lying between them. Germline CDR1 MNHNS, CDR2 SASEGT. The length of the CDR3 is 11 residues. The CDR3 DNA is TGTGCCAGTGACACGGTTCTAAGAGCTTTCTTT. This gives the protein CASDTVLRAFF.

The chain joins TRBV10-3 to TRBJ2-3, with TRBD1 identical over 9 bases. With V trimmed by 2 bases and J by 5 bases, 11 bases remained unmatched. This CDR3 has 17 residues. Germline V CDR1 and CDR2: ENHRY, SYGVKD. The DNA for the CDR3 is TGTGCCATCAGTGAGCGTCAACCGGGACAGGGAGGAGATACGCAGTATTTT. Translating it yields CAISERQPGQGGDTQYF.

The rearrangement uses TRBV30 and TRBJ2-1; a weak D match, TRBD2 (6 bases). The V end lost 3 bases, the J end lost 8 bases, and 17 bases lay between the germline ends. The germline gives CDR1 GTSNPN, CDR2 SVGIG (reference sequence). CDR3 size: 14 residues. The CDR3 region has the DNA TGTGCCTGGAGAGGGCTAGCGTTTTCTCATGAGCAGTTCTTC. Translated: CAWRGLAFSHEQFF.

The J gene is TRBJ2-1, the V gene TRBV28, with TRBD2 matching over 11 bases. Looked up from germline, CDR1 is MDHEN and CDR2 is SYDVKM. V lost 5 bases, J lost 4 bases, and 7 bases stayed unmatched. CDR3 length: 16 amino acids. The CDR3 bases are TGTGCCAGCAGTCTCCAAGGGACTAGCGGATACAATGAGCAGTTCTTC. Translating it yields CASSLQGTSGYNEQFF.

The count of this clone is one. The chain employs TRBV5-1 and TRBJ2-7, with TRBD2 as a possible D gene (5 bases). CDR1 is SGHRS, CDR2 YFSETQ, per germline. Between the trimmed V and J ends, which lost 2 bases and 0 bases, there was a span of 6 bases. The CDR3 is made up of 13 amino acids. In DNA form, the CDR3 reads TGCGCCAGCAGCTTCGGGGTCTCCTACGAGCAGTACTTC. This gives the protein CASSFGVSYEQYF.

This chain links TRBV6-6 with TRBJ2-7, with 8 positions matching TRBD1. After removal of 6 bases from V and 3 bases from J, the junction contained 13 bases not matched to a gene. The CDR3 spans 16 residues. Per the germline V gene, CDR1 is MNHNY and CDR2 is SVGAGI (reference sequence). The CDR3 bases are TGTGCCAGCAGAGAGGATCAGGGGGCGAAAGTCTACGAGCAGTACTTC. It translates to CASREDQGAKVYEQYF.

This clone was counted once. The gene calls are TRBV6-5 and TRBJ1-2; 9 bases align to TRBD1. This CDR3 contains 14 residues. V was pared by 4 bases and J by 7 bases, with 7 bases of the junction left unmatched. Per the germline V gene, CDR1 is MNHEY and CDR2 is SVGAGI. The CDR3 region has the DNA TGTGCCAGCAGTTTACAGGGGGCTGGGTCTGGCTACACCTTC. Protein: CASSLQGAGSGYTF.

This clone came up a few times. The J gene is TRBJ2-3, the V gene TRBV7-8; 11 bases are shared with TRBD1. CDR1 and CDR2 from the germline V gene are SGHVS and FQNEAQ. CDR3 length: 14 amino acids. The J segment lost 4 bases and the V segment lost 5 bases, leaving 2 bases of the junction unmatched. The CDR3 DNA reads as TGTGCCAGCAGCGTGGACAGGGGGCCAGATACGCAGTATTTT. Translating gives CASSVDRGPDTQYF.

Of note for this clone: An end of the junction does not agree with germline; a read error may underlie this. The rearrangement links TRBV7-2 to TRBJ1-2; D is unresolved. The CDR3 consists of 13 residues. The germline gives CDR1 SGHTA, CDR2 FQGNSA. The CDR3 DNA follows: TGTGCCAGCAGCTTATCCCTCAACTATGGCTACCCCTTC. Protein product: CASSLSLNYGYPF.

Only one count was recorded for this clone. The chain combines TRBV29-1 with TRBJ1-3; 7 bases are a match to TRBD1. Trimming removed 3 bases from V and 2 bases from J; junction bases left unmatched: 10. This CDR3 is 16 amino acids long. Per germline, CDR1 SQVTM and CDR2 ANQGSEA. The CDR3 bases are TGCAGCGTTGAGGCCCCCCCGAGGGGGCCTGGAAACACCATATATTTT. It is translated as CSVEAPPRGPGNTIYF.

About this clone: One end of the junction is discordant with germline, which a read error may explain. The rearrangement links TRBV7-9 to TRBJ2-7; no definite D call. Germline V gives CDR1 SEHNR, CDR2 FQNEAQ (reference sequence). The CDR3 extends over 12 amino acids. CDR3 in DNA: TGTTCCAGCAGCTTAGTGCAGTACGAGCAGTACTTC. It is translated as CSSSLVQYEQYF.

The CDR3 sequence: CATSRGGQGAGEQFF. The CDR3 DNA follows: TGTGCCACCAGCAGAGGGGGACAGGGGGCAGGTGAGCAGTTCTTC. The chain is built from TRBV15 and TRBJ2-1; 12 bases are a match to TRBD1. In germline, CDR1 is LNHNV, CDR2 YYDKDF (reference sequence). This CDR3 contains 15 residues. Germline trimming cut 1 base from V and 9 bases from J; bases unmatched to any gene: 4. The variable domain in full, with the rest retrieved from reference TRBV15 and TRBJ2-1, is DAMVIQNPRYQVTQFGKPVTLSCSQTLNHNVMYWYQQKSSQAPKLLFHYYDKDFNNEADTPDNFQSRRPNTSFCFLDIRSPGLGDTAMYLCATSRGGQGAGEQFFGPGTRLTVL.

The V and J genes are TRBV14 and TRBJ1-1; TRBD1 agrees at 8 bases. The germline gives CDR1 SGHDN, CDR2 FVKESK. This CDR3 has 14 amino acids. V gave up 4 bases and J gave up 6 bases; unmatched junction bases: 7. CDR3 loop: CASSPGLDRAEAFF. The DNA for the CDR3 is TGTGCCAGCAGCCCGGGACTGGACAGGGCTGAAGCTTTCTTT.

V usage is TRBV29-1 and J usage is TRBJ2-4; D is perhaps TRBD2 (6 bases). Germline CDR1 and CDR2: SQVTM and ANQGSEA. V was clipped by 4 bases and J by 9 bases, with 16 bases between them. The CDR3 consists of 13 residues. The CDR3 nucleotides read TGCAGCGTTGTTCGCGGAGGGACGGGCATTCAGTACTTC. Translated: CSVVRGGTGIQYF.